The 8 T cell receptor beta chains listed next were all sequenced from one sample in a study of vaccination and CD4 T cells after COVID-19. Noted treatment: approximately 11-day PBMC culture with coronavirus spike peptide pools or control peptides (ViraFEST assay). Cultured CD4+ T cell DNA was sequenced using the Oncomine TCR Beta short-read assay. TCRdb called the PCR reads again in MiXCR, with one record for every CDR3 protein. Here the sample spans about 15,000 distinct CDR3 sequences, around 48% being singletons. Antigens of these TCRs are unknown. Sequencing used CD4+ T cells from blood, cultured in vitro. All receptors come from a human donor who had recovered from COVID-19.

V gene TRBV27 combines with J gene TRBJ2-5; D ambiguous. V lost 9 bases and J lost 3, with 2 bases in between. The CDR3 is 9 amino acids. CDR1 and CDR2 (germline): MNHEY, SMNVEV (reference sequence). The CDR3 DNA is TGTGCCAGTAAAGAGACCCAGTACTTC. It is translated as CASKETQYF.

This clonotype was found a few times. The chain links TRBV12-3 or TRBV12-4 to TRBJ1-1, with D hard to call. The CDR3 loop spans 14 amino acids. With 3 bases removed from V and 4 bases from J, the gap between germline ends came to 12 bases. CDR3 protein: CASSFRWGGTEAFF. Written as DNA, the CDR3 is TGTGCCAGCAGTTTCCGCTGGGGAGGCACTGAAGCTTTCTTT.

This clonotype was detected only a few times. V and J are TRBV19 and TRBJ1-2, with D unclear. CDR1 is LNHDA, CDR2 SQIVND, per germline (reference sequence). V was cut by 4 bases and J by 4 bases, with 13 bases left in between. The CDR3 length is 14 residues. CDR3 nucleotides: TGTGCCAGTAGTACCCTCCGGGGTCCCTATGGCTACACCTTC. It codes for CASSTLRGPYGYTF.

This clonotype was detected once. The chain employs TRBV29-1 and TRBJ2-5; 9 bases agree with TRBD1. V dropped 4 bases and J dropped 2; count of bases not matched to a gene: 2. CDR1 and CDR2 (germline): SQVTM, ANQGSEA. The CDR3 consists of 13 residues. The CDR3 protein is CSVAGQGQETQYF. CDR3 DNA: TGCAGCGTTGCGGGACAGGGTCAAGAGACCCAGTACTTC.

The chain uses TRBV7-8 and TRBJ1-6; 9 nucleotides line up with TRBD1. This CDR3 contains 19 residues. Trimming at V came to 2 bases and at J to 7 bases, leaving 15 bases not matched to a gene. The germline V gene has CDR1 SGHVS and CDR2 FQNEAQ. The CDR3 reads CASSLRVRDRATWNSPLHF. The CDR3 coding sequence is TGTGCCAGCAGCTTACGAGTCCGGGACAGGGCTACGTGGAATTCACCCCTCCACTTT.

The rearrangement links TRBV28 to TRBJ2-7, with TRBD1 matching 7 bases. This CDR3 comprises 13 residues. V shed 7 bases, J shed 3 bases, and the junction held 6 bases outside the gene matches. Germline V gene lookup returns CDR1 MDHEN and CDR2 SYDVKM. The CDR3 sequence is CASKRAGGYEQYF. CDR3 in DNA: TGTGCCAGCAAAAGGGCAGGGGGCTACGAGCAGTACTTC.

The V gene is TRBV28, the J gene TRBJ2-5; TRBD2 is a possible D gene (6 bases). V lost 4 bases to trimming and J lost 7 bases, with 10 bases between them. Germline V CDR1 and CDR2: MDHEN, SYDVKM. The CDR3 has 12 amino acids. Here the CDR3 DNA reads TGTGCCAGCAGTTACCCCGGGGGGACCCAGTACTTC. Its protein product is CASSYPGGTQYF.

The V call is TRBV4-3, the J call TRBJ1-1, with no clear D. The germline V gene encodes CDR1 LGHNA and CDR2 YSLEER. The CDR3 has 15 residues. Trimming left V 1 base short and J 1 base short, with 10 bases between. CDR3 sequence: CASSQGPSENTEAFF. CDR3 in DNA: TGCGCCAGCAGCCAAGGGCCCTCAGAGAACACTGAAGCTTTCTTT.